The T cell receptor beta chain under discussion was sequenced for a study of T cell responses to AZD1222 COVID-19 vaccine listed by TCRdb under 2021. Background for the entire study: AZD1222 recipients whose second dose came at about 4 weeks and those whose second dose came at about 12 weeks were combined into one group, since spike-specific TCR depth and breadth did not differ between the two schedules. TCR sequencing covered about 230 trial participants: 200 to 220 given two doses of AZD1222 and approximately 26 given two doses of MenACWY control vaccine. Trial participants were enrolled into age subgroups of 18-55, 56-69 and 70-plus years, which contained roughly 140, 27 and 60 TCR-sequenced participants, respectively. Points the paper makes about the study in general: A significant rise in spike-specific TCR breadth and depth was observed after two AZD1222 doses relative to day 0 and relative to MenACWY recipients. Nearly half of unique spike-specific TCRs reportedly recognized epitopes outside regions mutated in the B.1.351 and B.1.1.7 variants. Participants were mostly white British and included more females than males, and it was suggested by the authors that clonal diversity may have been underestimated. Vaccine-associated CD4 TCRs spanned the whole spike protein, with dominant responses in regions 160-218 and 743-854. The 56-69-year group was small, and its depth increase did not reach significance, likely because of low power. Conclusions about previously exposed vaccinees are limited, since just 5 or 6 AZD1222 recipients were seropositive for SARS-CoV-2 at baseline. Because no day 14 peak-response samples were available, repertoires were characterized only after the peak T cell response.

CDR1 and CDR2 are drawn from the germline V gene (reference sequence): MNHNY, SVGAGI. The cysteine opens and the phenylalanine closes a CDR3 of 18 amino acids. The only DNA kept is the CDR3, 54 bases in frame from the first base. Here V drops 5 bases and J drops 10 bases, and the junction holds 23 bases not matched to any gene. This clone was counted a single time. The antigen it recognizes is unknown. No much larger clone is present one base from it, and per-base qualities are unavailable. Per the publication, the time point label means: baseline before first vaccination. The vaccinee samples were drawn from two UK trials, COV001 and COV002, one of which was a single-blind randomized controlled phase 2/3 trial testing AZD1222 (ChAdOx1 nCoV-19) in healthy adults. For TCRbeta chain sequencing, PBMC samples from trial participants were taken at day 0 and at day 28 after the second dose. The CDR3 regions of human TCRbeta chains were analyzed by immunosequencing. Per the original workflow: TCRs in the repertoires were matched against a reference library of SARS-CoV-2-specific TCRs that had been generated with the MIRA antigen-specificity platform. Breadth meant the fraction of unique TCRs that were SARS-CoV-2-associated, whereas depth meant the fraction of total T cells that were SARS-CoV-2-associated. Using the MIRA data, every spike-specific TCR was mapped to the spike region that the TCR reacted to and assigned to either a CD4 or a CD8 class. Log10-transformed breadth and depth values were compared by one-way ANOVA with Sidak's multiple comparisons tests. TCRdb carries this immuneACCESS record with in-frame sequences only. Its versions omit some clonotypes, under half of them owing to an unresolved V gene in the studies checked, with the rest unexplained. For V, J and clone size, that table is used; D and trimming come from the DNA. This sample comprises approximately 140,000 clones, 88% of them detected only once. The ten top clones hold approximately 16% of the sample.

Recombination connected TRBV6-6 to TRBJ2-1; the central 7 bases match TRBD2. The sequence was collected from an adult in good health. Sequenced here: peripheral blood, sampled on day 0 of AZD1222 vaccination. The CDR3 reads CASSPTPLAANGRGEQFF. The DNA sequence is given as TGTGCCAGCAGTCCCACCCCCCTAGCGGCCAATGGTCGGGGAGAGCAGTTCTTC.